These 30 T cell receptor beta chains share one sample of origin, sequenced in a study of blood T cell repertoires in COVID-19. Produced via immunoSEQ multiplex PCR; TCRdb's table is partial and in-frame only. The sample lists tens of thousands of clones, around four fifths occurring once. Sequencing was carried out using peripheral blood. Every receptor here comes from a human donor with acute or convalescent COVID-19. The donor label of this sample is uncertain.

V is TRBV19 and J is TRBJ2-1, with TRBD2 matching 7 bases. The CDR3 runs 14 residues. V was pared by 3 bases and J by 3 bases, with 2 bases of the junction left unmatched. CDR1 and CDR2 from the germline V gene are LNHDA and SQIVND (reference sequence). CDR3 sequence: CASSMRGNYNEQFF. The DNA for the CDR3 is TGTGCCAGTAGTATGCGGGGGAACTACAATGAGCAGTTCTTC.

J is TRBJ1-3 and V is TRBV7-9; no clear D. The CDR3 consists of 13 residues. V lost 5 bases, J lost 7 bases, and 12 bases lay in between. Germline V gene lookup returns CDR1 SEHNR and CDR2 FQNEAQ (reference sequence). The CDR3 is CASSPAGGNTIYF. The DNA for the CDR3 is TGTGCCAGCAGCCCCGCTGGAGGGAACACCATATATTTT.

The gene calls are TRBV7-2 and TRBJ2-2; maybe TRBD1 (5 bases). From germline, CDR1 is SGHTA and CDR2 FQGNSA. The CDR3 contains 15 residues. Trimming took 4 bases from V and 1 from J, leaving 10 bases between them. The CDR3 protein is CASSSETVNTGELFF. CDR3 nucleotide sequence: TGTGCCAGCAGCTCCGAGACAGTGAACACCGGGGAGCTGTTTTTT.

The CDR3 DNA reads as TGTGCCAGCAGCTCAACACAGCGATGGGACAGGAGTTACGAGCAGTACTTC. Translation: CASSSTQRWDRSYEQYF. This rearrangement joins TRBV7-2 to TRBJ2-7; 8 nucleotides line up with TRBD1. J was trimmed by 4 bases and V by 4 bases; bases with no gene match: 15. The CDR3 spans 17 residues. CDR1 and CDR2 from the germline V gene are SGHTA and FQGNSA.

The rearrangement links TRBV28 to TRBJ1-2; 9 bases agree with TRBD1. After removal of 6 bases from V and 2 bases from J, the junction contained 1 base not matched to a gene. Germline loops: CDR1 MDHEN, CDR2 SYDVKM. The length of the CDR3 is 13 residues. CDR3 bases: TGTGCCAGCAGGGGACAGGGCAACTATGGCTACACCTTC. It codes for CASRGQGNYGYTF.

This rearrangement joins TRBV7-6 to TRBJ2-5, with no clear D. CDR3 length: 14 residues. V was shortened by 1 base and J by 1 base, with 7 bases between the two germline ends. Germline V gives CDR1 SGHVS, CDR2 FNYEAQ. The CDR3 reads CASSLGATQETQYF. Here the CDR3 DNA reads TGTGCCAGCAGCTTAGGAGCGACCCAAGAGACCCAGTACTTC.

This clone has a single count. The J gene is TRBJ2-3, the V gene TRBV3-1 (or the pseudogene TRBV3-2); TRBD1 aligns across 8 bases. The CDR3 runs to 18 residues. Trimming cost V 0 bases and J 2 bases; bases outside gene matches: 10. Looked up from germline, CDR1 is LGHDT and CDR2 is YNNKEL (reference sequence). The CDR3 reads CASSQDPRTGRLTDTQYF. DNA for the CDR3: TGTGCCAGCAGCCAAGATCCGAGGACAGGGAGACTCACAGATACGCAGTATTTT.

The CDR3 bases are TGTGCCAGCAGTAAGAGGGTCGGGACTAATGAAAAACTGTTTTTT. Its translation is CASSKRVGTNEKLFF. This sequence joins TRBV28 and TRBJ1-4; D is undetermined. The CDR3 runs 15 residues. Germline V CDR1 and CDR2: MDHEN, SYDVKM. Trimming removed 5 bases from V and 2 bases from J, with 12 bases in between.

As DNA, the CDR3 is TGCGCCAGCAGCGTAACTAGCGGGAACACCGGGGAGCTGTTTTTT. It translates to CASSVTSGNTGELFF. This chain connects TRBV5-1 to TRBJ2-2; 8 bases agree with TRBD2. There are 15 residues in the CDR3. Germline V gene data show CDR1 as SGHRS and CDR2 as YFSETQ. Losses at the gene ends were 4 bases for V and 1 base for J; bases not matched to a gene: 3.

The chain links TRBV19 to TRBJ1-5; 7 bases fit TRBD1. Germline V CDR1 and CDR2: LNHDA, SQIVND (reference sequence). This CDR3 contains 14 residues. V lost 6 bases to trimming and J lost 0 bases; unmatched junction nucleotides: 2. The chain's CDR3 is CASSQGDSNQPQHF. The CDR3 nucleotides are TGTGCCAGTAGCCAGGGGGATAGCAATCAGCCCCAGCATTTT.

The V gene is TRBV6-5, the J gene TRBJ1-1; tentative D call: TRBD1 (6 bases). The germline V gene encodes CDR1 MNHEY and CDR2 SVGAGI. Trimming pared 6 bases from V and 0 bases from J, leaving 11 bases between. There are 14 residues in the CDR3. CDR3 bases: TGTGCCAGCAGGCGGGGGCAGATGAACACTGAAGCTTTCTTT. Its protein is CASRRGQMNTEAFF.

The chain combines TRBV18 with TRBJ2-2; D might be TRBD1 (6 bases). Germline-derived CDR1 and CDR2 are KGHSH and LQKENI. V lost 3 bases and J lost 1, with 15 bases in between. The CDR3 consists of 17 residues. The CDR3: CASSPSTGRGNTGELFF. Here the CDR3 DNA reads TGTGCCAGCTCACCGTCCACGGGCAGGGGGAACACCGGGGAGCTGTTTTTT.

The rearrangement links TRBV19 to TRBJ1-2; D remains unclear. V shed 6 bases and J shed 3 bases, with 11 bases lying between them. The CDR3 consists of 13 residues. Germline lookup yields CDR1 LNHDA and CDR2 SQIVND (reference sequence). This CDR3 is CASRNGGYYGYTF. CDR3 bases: TGTGCCAGTAGGAACGGAGGTTACTATGGCTACACCTTC.

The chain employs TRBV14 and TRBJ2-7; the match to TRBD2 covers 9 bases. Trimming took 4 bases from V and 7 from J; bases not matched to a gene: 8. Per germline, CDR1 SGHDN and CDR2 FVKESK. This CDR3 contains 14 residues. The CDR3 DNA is TGTGCCAGCAGCCGGCAGCGGGGGGCGGTAGAGCAGTACTTC. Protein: CASSRQRGAVEQYF.

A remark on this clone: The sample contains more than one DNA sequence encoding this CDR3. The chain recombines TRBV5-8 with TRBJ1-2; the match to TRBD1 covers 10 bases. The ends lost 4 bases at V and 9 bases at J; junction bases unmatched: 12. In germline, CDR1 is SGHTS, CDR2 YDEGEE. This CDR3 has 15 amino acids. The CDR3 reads CASSPDRGPYHRYTF. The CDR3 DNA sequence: TGTGCCAGCAGCCCAGACAGGGGGCCTTATCATCGCTACACCTTC.

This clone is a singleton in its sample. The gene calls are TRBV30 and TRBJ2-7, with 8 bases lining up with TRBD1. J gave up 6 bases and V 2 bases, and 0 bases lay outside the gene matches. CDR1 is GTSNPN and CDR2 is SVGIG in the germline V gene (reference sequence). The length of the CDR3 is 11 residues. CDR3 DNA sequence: TGTGCCTGGAGTACAGGGGGCGAGCAGTACTTC. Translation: CAWSTGGEQYF.

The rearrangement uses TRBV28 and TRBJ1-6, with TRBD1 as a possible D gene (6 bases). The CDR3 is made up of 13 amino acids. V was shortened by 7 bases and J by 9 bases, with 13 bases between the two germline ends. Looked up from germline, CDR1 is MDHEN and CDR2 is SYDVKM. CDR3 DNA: TGTGCCAGCAACCAGGGGACCTTTTCACCCCTCCACTTT. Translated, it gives CASNQGTFSPLHF.

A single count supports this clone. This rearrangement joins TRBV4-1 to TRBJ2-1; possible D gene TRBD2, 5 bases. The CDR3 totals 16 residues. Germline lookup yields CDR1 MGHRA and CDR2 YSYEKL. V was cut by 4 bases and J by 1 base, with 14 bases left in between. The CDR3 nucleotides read TGCGCCAGCAGCCCCCTCGGACGGGGTTCCTACAATGAGCAGTTCTTC. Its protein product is CASSPLGRGSYNEQFF.

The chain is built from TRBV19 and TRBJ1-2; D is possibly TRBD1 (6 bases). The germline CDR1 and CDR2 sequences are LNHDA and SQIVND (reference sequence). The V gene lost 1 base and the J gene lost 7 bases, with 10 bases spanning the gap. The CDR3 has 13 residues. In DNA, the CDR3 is TGTGCCAGTAGTATAGGGACAGTAACTGGCTACACCTTC. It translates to CASSIGTVTGYTF. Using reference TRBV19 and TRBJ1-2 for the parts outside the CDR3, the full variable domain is DGGITQSPKYLFRKEGQNVTLSCEQNLNHDAMYWYRQDPGQGLRLIYYSQIVNDFQKGDIAEGYSVSREKKESFPLTVTSAQKNPTAFYLCASSIGTVTGYTFGSGTRLTVV.

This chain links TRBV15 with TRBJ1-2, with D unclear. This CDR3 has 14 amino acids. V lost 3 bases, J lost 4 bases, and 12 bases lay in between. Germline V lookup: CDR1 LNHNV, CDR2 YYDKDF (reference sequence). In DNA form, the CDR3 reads TGTGCCACCAGCAGGACAAGTGTAGGCTATGGCTACACCTTC. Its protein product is CATSRTSVGYGYTF.

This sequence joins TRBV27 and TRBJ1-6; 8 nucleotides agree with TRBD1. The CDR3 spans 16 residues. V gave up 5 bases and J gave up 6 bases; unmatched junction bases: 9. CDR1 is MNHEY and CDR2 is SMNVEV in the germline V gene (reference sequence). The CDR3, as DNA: TGTGCCAGCAGTGGGGGGACAGGAGGTCTTAATTCACCCCTCCACTTT. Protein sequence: CASSGGTGGLNSPLHF.

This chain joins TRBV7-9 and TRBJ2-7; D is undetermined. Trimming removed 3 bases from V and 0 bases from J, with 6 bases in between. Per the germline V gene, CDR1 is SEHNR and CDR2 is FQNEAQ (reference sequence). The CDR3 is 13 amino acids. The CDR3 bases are TGTGCCAGCAGCTTGATGAGCTCCTACGAGCAGTACTTC. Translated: CASSLMSSYEQYF.

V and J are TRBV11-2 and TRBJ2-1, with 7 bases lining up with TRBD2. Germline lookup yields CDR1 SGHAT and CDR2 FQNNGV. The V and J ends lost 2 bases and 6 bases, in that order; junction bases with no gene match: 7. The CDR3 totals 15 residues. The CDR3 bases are TGTGCCAGCAGCTTAACGGCGGGAGACACCAATGAGCAGTTCTTC. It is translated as CASSLTAGDTNEQFF.

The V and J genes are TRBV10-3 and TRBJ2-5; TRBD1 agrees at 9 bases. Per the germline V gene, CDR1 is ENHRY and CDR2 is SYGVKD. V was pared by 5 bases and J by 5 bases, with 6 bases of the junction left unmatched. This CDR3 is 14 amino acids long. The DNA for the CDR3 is TGTGCCATCAGTCGACAGGGGGGAGAGGAGACCCAGTACTTC. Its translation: CAISRQGGEETQYF.

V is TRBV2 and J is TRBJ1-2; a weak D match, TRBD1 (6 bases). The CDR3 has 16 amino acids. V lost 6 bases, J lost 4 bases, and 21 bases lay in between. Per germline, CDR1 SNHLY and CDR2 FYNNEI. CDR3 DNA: TGTGCCAGCAGCCCAACCGTGGGGGCTTTGGGCTATGGCTACACCTTC. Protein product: CASSPTVGALGYGYTF.

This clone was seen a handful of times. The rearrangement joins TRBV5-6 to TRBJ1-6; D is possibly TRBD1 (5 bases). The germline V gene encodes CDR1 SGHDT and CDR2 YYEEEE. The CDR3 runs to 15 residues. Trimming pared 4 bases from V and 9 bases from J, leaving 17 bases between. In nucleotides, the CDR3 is TGTGCCAGCAGCCGCCCGGGGGGGGTAGTTTCACCCCTCCACTTT. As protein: CASSRPGGVVSPLHF.

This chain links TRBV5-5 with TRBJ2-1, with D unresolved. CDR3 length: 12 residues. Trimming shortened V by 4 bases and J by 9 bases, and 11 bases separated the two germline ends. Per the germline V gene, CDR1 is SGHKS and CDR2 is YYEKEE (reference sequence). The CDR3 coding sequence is TGTGCCAGCAGCCTTCGAAGCATTGAGCAGTTCTTC. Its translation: CASSLRSIEQFF. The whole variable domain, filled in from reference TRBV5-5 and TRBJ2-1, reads DAGVTQSPTHLIKTRGQQVTLRCSPISGHKSVSWYQQVLGQGPQFIFQYYEKEERGRGNFPDRFSARQFPNYSSELNVNALLLGDSALYLCASSLRSIEQFFGPGTRLTVL.

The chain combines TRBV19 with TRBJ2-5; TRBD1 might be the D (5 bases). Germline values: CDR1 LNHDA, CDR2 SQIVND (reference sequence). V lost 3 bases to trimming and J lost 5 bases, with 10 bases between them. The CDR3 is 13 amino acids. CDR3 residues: CASSIKGAETQYF. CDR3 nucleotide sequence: TGTGCCAGTAGTATCAAAGGGGCGGAGACCCAGTACTTC.

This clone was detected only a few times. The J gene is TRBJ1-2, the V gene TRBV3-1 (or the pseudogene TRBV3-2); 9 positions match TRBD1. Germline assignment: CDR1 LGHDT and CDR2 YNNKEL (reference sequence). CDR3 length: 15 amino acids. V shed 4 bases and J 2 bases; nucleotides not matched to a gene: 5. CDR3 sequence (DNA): TGTGCCAGCAGCCTACCGGGACAGGGAAACTATGGCTACACCTTC. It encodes CASSLPGQGNYGYTF.

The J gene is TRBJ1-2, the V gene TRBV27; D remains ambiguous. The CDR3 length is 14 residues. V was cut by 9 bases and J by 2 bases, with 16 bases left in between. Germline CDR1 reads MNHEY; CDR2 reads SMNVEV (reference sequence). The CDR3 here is CASWSPRVNYGYTF. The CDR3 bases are TGTGCCAGTTGGTCCCCCCGGGTCAACTATGGCTACACCTTC.